This T cell receptor (beta chain) was recorded in a study of cytomegalovirus exposure and HLA in healthy donors. Study conclusions and caveats: It was reportedly the case that the classifier diagnosed cytomegalovirus status with high specificity and sensitivity. Segments of the TCR beta V type were, in most cases, productive about 87% or about 30% of the time in an earlier analysis.

The CDR3 sequence is 15 residues long. Germline V gives CDR1 SGHTA, CDR2 FQGNSA. The germline V and J ends were trimmed by 1 base and 1 base, with 10 bases remaining between them. This cohort consisted of healthy bone marrow donors. With respect to this clone: Its antigen is undetermined.

Researchers ran the PCR with 60 Vbeta and 13 Jbeta primers. As originally analysed: Roughly 10 million shared chains were among some 80 million unique TCR beta chains counted in a later analysis. Produced via immunoSEQ multiplex PCR; TCRdb's table is partial and in-frame only. V, J and clone size are taken as reported in that table, and D and trimming were inferred from the DNA itself. The listing records roughly 110,000 clones. The clonotype comes from a man under 40 in good health and CMV-seronegative. Sample: PBMCs. J is TRBJ1-1 and V is TRBV7-2; D ambiguous. CDR3: CASSLVAGPNTEAFF. The CDR3 nucleotides read TGTGCCAGCAGCTTAGTGGCAGGCCCGAACACTGAAGCTTTCTTT.